This T cell receptor (beta chain) stems from a study of CD8 T cells in Susac syndrome. Peripheral blood CD8+ and CD4+ T cells were profiled by TCR beta sequencing. This clonotype was counted a single time. Reverse transcription of about 0.5 to 1 ug RNA was carried out with random hexamers. With immunoSEQ multiplex PCR, TCR beta CDR3 was amplified across 54 Vbeta and 13 Jbeta. TCRdb reprocessed the immunoSEQ multiplex PCR reads with MiXCR, giving one entry per CDR3 protein. The sample includes under 200,000 distinct CDR3 sequences, 85% to 95% of them seen just once. The CDR3 extends over 17 amino acids. Between the trimmed V and J ends, which lost 6 bases and 0 bases, there was a span of 15 bases. Germline V gives CDR1 LNHDA, CDR2 SQIVND (reference sequence).

This chain connects TRBV19 to TRBJ2-6, with D perhaps matching TRBD2 (5 bases). The specimen was CD4+ T cells from PBMCs. The clonotype comes from a human donor in good health. This CDR3 reads CASSPTDGISGANVLTF. The CDR3 bases are TGTGCCAGTAGCCCCACCGACGGGATCTCTGGGGCCAACGTCCTGACTTTC.